This section outlines one T cell receptor beta chain sequence together with its context. CDR1 KGHSH and CDR2 LQKENI come from the germline V gene. The ends were cut back, 2 bases at V and 6 bases at J, with 11 bases in the middle. The CDR3 extends over 13 amino acids. TCRdb's table, derived via immunoSEQ multiplex PCR, lists solely in-frame clones and lacks some. The data show approximately 320,000 clones, roughly 90% seen once. Which cohort a participant joined came from the clinical history participants gave. In Cohort 3, a recovered donor had either two negative PCRs, clearance, or symptom resolution. These data originate in a study of blood T cell repertoires in COVID-19. About the study: The cDNA or gDNA used as material had been derived from T cells, B-cell-depleted T cells, or PBMCs.

The chain couples TRBV18 to TRBJ2-7; a possible D gene is TRBD2 (6 bases). The sequence was obtained from a man aged 55-75 years who had recovered from COVID-19. Sequenced: PBMCs or T cells enriched from blood (not recorded which). CDR3 in amino acids: CASSPRRGGEQYF. The CDR3 DNA is TGTGCCAGCTCACCAAGGCGGGGAGGCGAGCAGTACTTC.